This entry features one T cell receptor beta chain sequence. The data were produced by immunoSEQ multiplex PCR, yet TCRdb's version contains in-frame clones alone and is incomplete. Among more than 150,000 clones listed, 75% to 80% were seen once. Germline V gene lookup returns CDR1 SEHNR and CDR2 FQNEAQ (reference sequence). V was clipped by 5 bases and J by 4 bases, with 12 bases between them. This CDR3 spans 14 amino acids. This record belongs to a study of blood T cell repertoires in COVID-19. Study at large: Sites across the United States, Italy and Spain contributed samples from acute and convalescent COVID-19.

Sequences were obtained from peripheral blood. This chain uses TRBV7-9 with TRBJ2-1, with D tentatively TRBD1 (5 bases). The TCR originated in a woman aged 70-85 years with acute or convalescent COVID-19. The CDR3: CASSTVGPYNEQFF. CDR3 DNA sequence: TGTGCCAGCAGCACCGTGGGGCCATACAATGAGCAGTTCTTC.